This is a list of T cell receptor beta chains from one sample in a study of PD-L1 blockade in urothelial cancer. Sequencing used immunoSEQ multiplex PCR; TCRdb keeps in-frame clones, though not all of them. The data contain around 79,000 clones, 85% of them singletons. The sample in question was PBMCs, obtained around atezolizumab (anti-PD-L1) treatment. All receptors come from a man aged 40-49 years with urothelial cancer. The CDR3 runs from the conserved cysteine through the conserved F or W. Fields, in order: clone size, D gene, V gene, J gene, CDR3 protein, CDR3 DNA. The D gene is left open where the match is weak. Part of the rows lack a size; the others show once, few, many or a class for expanded clones.

>NA|TRBD1|TRBV9|TRBJ2-2
CASSVTGSELYTGELFF
TGTGCCAGCAGCGTGACAGGGTCCGAGCTTTACACCGGGGAGCTGTTTTTT
>NA|TRBD1|TRBV11-2|TRBJ2-1
CASSSRDRAYNEQFF
TGTGCCAGCAGCTCCCGGGACAGGGCCTACAATGAGCAGTTCTTC
>NA|TRBD1|TRBV29-1|TRBJ2-7
CSVVPGQGLFYEQYF
TGCAGCGTCGTCCCCGGACAGGGCCTTTTCTACGAGCAGTACTTC
>NA|TRBD1|TRBV5-8|TRBJ1-2
CASTETGNYGYTF
TGTGCCAGCACCGAGACAGGGAACTATGGCTACACCTTC
>NA|NA|TRBV7-3|TRBJ2-3
CASSTFSAGTGGSQYF
TGTGCCAGTTCCACCTTCTCGGCAGGGACTGGTGGATCGCAGTATTTT
>NA|NA|TRBV29-1|TRBJ2-3
CSVGAALDTQYF
TGCAGCGTTGGCGCAGCGTTAGATACGCAGTATTTT
>NA|TRBD1|TRBV5-1|TRBJ2-7
CASSKDRGGHEQYF
TGCGCCAGCAGCAAGGACAGGGGAGGTCACGAGCAGTACTTC
>NA|NA|TRBV27|TRBJ1-2
CASSHKANYGYTF
TGTGCCAGCAGTCACAAAGCTAACTATGGCTACACCTTC
>NA|NA|TRBV10-3|TRBJ1-2
CAISEGGTYGYTF
TGTGCCATCAGTGAGGGGGGCACCTATGGCTACACCTTC
>once|NA|TRBV5-1|TRBJ2-7
CASSVQGGASSYEQYF
TGCGCCAGCAGCGTACAGGGGGGGGCTTCCTCCTACGAGCAGTACTTC
>NA|TRBD1|TRBV4-1|TRBJ1-5
CASSQTGIGSNQPQHF
TGCGCCAGCAGCCAGACAGGGATCGGGAGCAATCAGCCCCAGCATTTT
>NA|TRBD2|TRBV5-1|TRBJ2-5
CASSGGGLAGSETQYF
TGCGCCAGCAGCGGGGGGGGACTAGCGGGATCTGAGACCCAGTACTTC
>NA|TRBD2|TRBV11-3|TRBJ2-1
CASSLGSSGRATNEQFF
TGTGCCAGCAGCTTAGGCTCTAGCGGGAGGGCCACCAATGAGCAGTTCTTC
>NA|TRBD1|TRBV7-8|TRBJ1-2
CASSSTGGGGYGYTF
TGTGCCAGCAGCTCTACAGGGGGGGGAGGCTATGGCTACACCTTC
>NA|TRBD2|TRBV4-3|TRBJ2-5
CASSQDRGGASMGTQYF
TGCGCCAGCAGCCAAGATCGGGGGGGTGCTTCAATGGGGACCCAGTACTTC
>NA|NA|TRBV21-1|TRBJ1-5
CASSKERCGQYNQPQHF
TGTGCCAGCAGCAAAGAGAGATGTGGACAGTACAATCAGCCCCAGCATTTT
>NA|NA|TRBV10-2|TRBJ2-5
CASSHLETQYF
TGCGCCAGCAGCCATTTGGAGACCCAGTACTTC
>NA|TRBD1|TRBV28|TRBJ2-7
CASSLGGSSYEQYF
TGTGCCAGCAGCCTAGGGGGCAGCTCCTACGAGCAGTACTTC
>NA|TRBD2|TRBV11-2|TRBJ2-6
CASSARAGGLLSGANVLTF
TGTGCCAGCAGCGCTAGAGCGGGAGGTCTCCTCTCTGGGGCCAACGTCCTGACTTTC
>few|NA|TRBV28|TRBJ1-1
CASSLSRVAFF
TGTGCCAGCAGTCTGAGCAGGGTCGCTTTCTTT
>NA|TRBD2|TRBV29-1|TRBJ2-3
CSVLPRTSGPQDTQYF
TGCAGCGTGCTGCCCCGGACTAGCGGGCCACAAGATACGCAGTATTTT
>NA|TRBD2|TRBV7-9|TRBJ2-3
CASSSGTSGAQYF
TGTGCCAGCAGCTCGGGGACTAGCGGGGCGCAGTATTTT
>few|NA|TRBV28|TRBJ2-3
CASSSSHTQYF
TGTGCCAGCAGTTCCTCCCATACGCAGTATTTT
>NA|NA|TRBV27|TRBJ1-2
CASSLYGTHGYTF
TGTGCCAGCAGTTTATACGGGACACATGGCTACACCTTC
>NA|NA|TRBV28|TRBJ1-2
CASSLGRGYGYTF
TGTGCCAGCAGTTTAGGCCGAGGCTATGGCTACACCTTC
>NA|NA|TRBV7-8|TRBJ1-5
CASTLVQADQPQHF
TGTGCCAGCACCCTCGTCCAGGCCGATCAGCCCCAGCATTTT
>NA|NA|TRBV9|TRBJ2-2
CASSVNKVGTTGELFF
TGTGCCAGCAGCGTAAATAAGGTGGGCACGACCGGGGAGCTGTTTTTT
>NA|NA|TRBV19|TRBJ2-1
CASSTDGQDEQFF
TGTGCCAGTAGTACTGACGGCCAGGATGAGCAGTTCTTC
>NA|TRBD2|TRBV5-1|TRBJ2-1
CASSFTAGGDNEQFF
TGCGCCAGCAGCTTCACCGCGGGAGGTGACAATGAGCAGTTCTTC
>NA|NA|TRBV19|TRBJ2-7
CASSMGLSYEQYF
TGTGCCAGTAGTATGGGACTTTCCTACGAGCAGTACTTC
>once|TRBD2|TRBV4-1|TRBJ2-7
CASSSAGGRIPYEQYF
TGCGCCAGCAGTTCGGCGGGGGGGCGAATTCCCTACGAGCAGTACTTC
>NA|NA|TRBV7-3|TRBJ1-3
CASSFNIPSGNTIYF
TGTGCCAGCAGCTTTAACATACCCTCTGGAAACACCATATATTTT
>NA|NA|TRBV9|TRBJ2-3
CASSAYSTGVDTQYF
TGTGCCAGCAGCGCCTACAGCACGGGAGTAGATACGCAGTATTTT
>once|NA|TRBV13|TRBJ2-2
CASSLRGSEVGGELFF
TGTGCCAGCAGCTTACGAGGGTCGGAAGTTGGCGGGGAGCTGTTTTTT
>NA|NA|TRBV6-6|TRBJ2-4
CASSRPGREGNIQYF
TGTGCCAGCAGCCGTCCGGGGAGAGAGGGCAACATTCAGTACTTC
>NA|NA|TRBV4-1|TRBJ2-6
CASSQGVPGAAGANVLTF
TGCGCCAGCAGCCAAGGGGTTCCGGGAGCCGCTGGGGCCAACGTCCTGACTTTC
>NA|NA|TRBV4-2|TRBJ2-7
CASSPRLSSSYEQYF
TGTGCCAGCAGCCCTCGACTTAGCTCCTCCTACGAGCAGTACTTC
>NA|TRBD1|TRBV5-1|TRBJ1-2
CASSPGHEGGGYGYTF
TGCGCCAGCAGCCCCGGGCATGAAGGGGGCGGTTACGGCTACACCTTC
>NA|NA|TRBV7-9|TRBJ1-1
CASSLGASLTEAFF
TGTGCCAGCAGCTTAGGGGCGTCCCTCACTGAAGCTTTCTTT
>few|TRBD2|TRBV4-3|TRBJ2-3
CASSQARGRALSLDTQYF
TGCGCCAGCAGCCAAGCTCGGGGGAGGGCCCTGTCCTTAGATACGCAGTATTTT
>NA|NA|TRBV28|TRBJ1-2
CASRSSGDKSSGEDGYTF
TGTGCCAGCAGATCGTCCGGGGACAAAAGCTCGGGTGAGGATGGCTACACCTTC
>NA|NA|TRBV19|TRBJ1-5
CASSLQGPNQPQHF
TGTGCCAGTAGTTTACAGGGCCCCAATCAGCCCCAGCATTTT
>NA|NA|TRBV11-2|TRBJ1-2
CASSLSWAADLYGYTF
TGTGCCAGCAGCTTATCCTGGGCAGCAGACCTCTATGGCTACACCTTC
>many|TRBD2|TRBV4-1|TRBJ2-7
CASSAPGSGSYEQYF
TGCGCCAGCAGCGCCCCGGGTAGCGGGAGTTACGAGCAGTACTTC
>NA|NA|TRBV7-3|TRBJ2-1
CASSLSNHANEQFF
TGTGCCAGCAGCCTCTCTAACCATGCCAATGAGCAGTTCTTC
>few|NA|TRBV15|TRBJ1-4
CATSGGGNEKLFF
TGTGCCACCAGCGGTGGGGGGAATGAAAAACTGTTTTTT
>NA|NA|TRBV27|TRBJ2-7
CASSRVGDSSSQLSYEQYF
TGTGCCAGCAGTAGGGTCGGTGACAGCTCCTCGCAATTATCCTACGAGCAGTACTTC
>NA|TRBD2|TRBV11-2|TRBJ2-1
CASSFGTRNYNEQFF
TGTGCCAGCAGCTTCGGGACTAGAAACTACAATGAGCAGTTCTTC
>NA|TRBD2|TRBV4-1|TRBJ2-1
CASGLADEQFF
TGCGCCAGCGGACTAGCGGATGAGCAGTTCTTC
>NA|TRBD1|TRBV19|TRBJ2-7
CASSAFDRGSYEQYF
TGTGCCAGTAGTGCCTTCGACAGGGGCTCCTACGAGCAGTACTTC
>NA|NA|TRBV5-1|TRBJ2-2
CASSLPRDRTGELFF
TGCGCCAGCAGCTTACCTCGGGATAGGACCGGGGAGCTGTTTTTT
>few|NA|TRBV7-9|TRBJ2-7
CASGNYEQYF
TGTGCCAGCGGCAACTACGAGCAGTACTTC
>NA|NA|TRBV9|TRBJ1-3
CASSEQGAGNTIYF
TGTGCCAGCAGCGAACAGGGAGCTGGAAACACCATATATTTT
>NA|NA|TRBV11-1|TRBJ2-5
CASSLSVRETQYF
TGTGCCAGCAGCTTATCGGTCAGGGAGACCCAGTACTTC
>NA|NA|TRBV5-1|TRBJ2-5
CASSPSLQETQYF
TGCGCCAGCAGTCCAAGCCTTCAAGAGACCCAGTACTTC